One and the same sample provided the 13 T cell receptor beta chains below, sequenced in a study of shared clonotypes between healthy human individuals. Clones were sequenced by immunoSEQ multiplex PCR, and TCRdb holds only the in-frame ones, with some missing. The data show roughly 1 million clones, around 76% seen once. The sample comprised memory CD4+ T cells sorted from blood. Subset indicated: CD45RA-negative fraction. The receptor set was obtained from a man between 18 and 35 years old in good health.

This rearrangement joins TRBV30 to TRBJ1-3; D gene uncertain. Trimming left V 2 bases short and J 0 bases short, with 5 bases between. Germline V gives CDR1 GTSNPN, CDR2 SVGIG (reference sequence). The CDR3 runs to 13 residues. CDR3 loop: CAWSTLSGNTIYF. The CDR3, as DNA: TGTGCCTGGAGTACCCTCTCTGGAAACACCATATATTTT.

The chain has TRBV12-1 and TRBJ1-1. TRBV12-1 is recorded as a pseudogene. This CDR3 has 17 residues. The CDR3 DNA reads as TGTGCCAGCAGCTTTCCCAAGGAGGGGATGCTGAACACTGAAGCTTTCTTT. It yields the protein CASSFPKEGMLNTEAFF.

This chain connects TRBV5-1 to TRBJ2-5; D is ambiguous. This CDR3 has 14 amino acids. Trimming removed 5 bases at V and 2 bases at J, with 13 bases between. Germline-derived CDR1 and CDR2 are SGHRS and YFSETQ. The CDR3 region is CASRVGGVQETQYF. As DNA, the CDR3 is TGCGCCAGCAGGGTGGGTGGGGTTCAAGAGACCCAGTACTTC.

Points on this clone: This same CDR3 is encoded by further DNA sequences in the sample. V and J are TRBV5-6 and TRBJ2-1; TRBD2 is a possible D gene (5 bases). The CDR3 is made up of 12 amino acids. Germline V lookup: CDR1 SGHDT, CDR2 YYEEEE. Trimming pared 0 bases from V and 8 bases from J, leaving 6 bases between. CDR3 sequence: CASSLGGDEQFF. In DNA, the CDR3 is TGTGCCAGCAGCTTGGGGGGAGATGAGCAGTTCTTC.

The chain uses TRBV28 and TRBJ2-6; possibly TRBD2 for D (5 bases). V was trimmed by 6 bases and J by 2 bases, leaving 11 bases between them. This CDR3 spans 15 amino acids. The germline V gene encodes CDR1 MDHEN and CDR2 SYDVKM. The CDR3 spells CASSARGPGANVLTF. CDR3 DNA: TGTGCCAGCAGCGCTCGAGGGCCTGGGGCCAACGTCCTGACTTTC.

The chain is built from TRBV7-2 and TRBJ2-7, with 15 bases lining up with TRBD2. V was clipped by 5 bases and J by 7 bases; unmatched bases: 9. CDR3 size: 16 residues. The germline gives CDR1 SGHTA, CDR2 FQGNSA. CDR3 sequence reads: CASSPGLAGGVREQYF. CDR3 nucleotide sequence: TGTGCCAGCAGCCCGGGACTAGCGGGGGGAGTCCGTGAGCAGTACTTC.

There are a few counts of this clone. The V gene is TRBV7-8, the J gene TRBJ1-4; tentatively, D is TRBD1 (6 bases). V lost 7 bases and J 5 bases, leaving 17 bases between the germline ends. Per the germline V gene, CDR1 is SGHVS and CDR2 is FQNEAQ. The CDR3 covers 15 residues. Here the CDR3 reads CASKTRGTLNEKLFF. For the CDR3, the DNA is TGTGCCAGCAAGACAAGGGGGACATTAAATGAAAAACTGTTTTTT.

The chain combines TRBV5-6 with TRBJ2-7; TRBD1 agrees at 7 bases. The CDR3 contains 13 residues. Germline CDR1 is SGHDT and CDR2 is YYEEEE. J was trimmed by 3 bases and V by 4 bases; bases with no gene match: 4. The CDR3 sequence: CASSLGQNYEQYF. The CDR3 DNA is TGTGCCAGCAGCCTGGGACAGAACTACGAGCAGTACTTC.

This sequence joins TRBV9 and TRBJ2-5, with a weak D call TRBD2 (6 bases). Trimming took off 3 bases at V and 6 bases at J, with 18 bases between the two ends. The CDR3 is made up of 15 amino acids. Germline values: CDR1 SGDLS, CDR2 YYNGEE. The DNA of the CDR3 is TGTGCCAGCAGCGCGGGGAGGAAGGGGCCCAAGACCCAGTACTTC. As protein: CASSAGRKGPKTQYF.

The chain carries TRBV6-1 and TRBJ1-2; D is perhaps TRBD1 (5 bases). V was clipped by 7 bases and J by 5 bases, with 17 bases between them. Germline V gene sequence: CDR1 MNHNS, CDR2 SASEGT. This CDR3 is 14 amino acids long. CDR3: CASTEQGNLYGYTF. In DNA form, the CDR3 reads TGTGCCAGCACCGAGCAGGGAAACCTTTATGGCTACACCTTC.

The chain uses TRBV6-4 and TRBJ2-5; no clear D gene. There are 15 residues in the CDR3. Germline V gene data show CDR1 as MRHNA and CDR2 as SNTAGT. V lost 6 bases and J lost 2, with 16 bases in between. The CDR3 is CASSRSSALQETQYF. The CDR3 DNA sequence: TGTGCCAGCAGCCGCAGCTCGGCCCTACAAGAGACCCAGTACTTC.

The chain has TRBV14 and TRBJ2-1; 9 bases align to TRBD2. CDR1 is SGHDN and CDR2 is FVKESK in the germline V gene. CDR3 length equals 15 residues. The junction had 9 bases not matched to a gene; V was cut back by 2 bases and J by 10 bases. Written as DNA, the CDR3 is TGTGCCAGCAGCCAACTCGCGGGGGGGCCTCAGGAGCAGTTCTTC. Translating it yields CASSQLAGGPQEQFF.

This clone occurred a few times. The chain recombines TRBV5-5 with TRBJ1-2, with D maybe TRBD1 (5 bases). Germline values: CDR1 SGHKS, CDR2 YYEKEE (reference sequence). Trimming removed 4 bases at V and 5 bases at J, with 9 bases between. This CDR3 comprises 12 residues. The CDR3 DNA sequence: TGTGCCAGCAGCGAGGGACTATATGGCTACACCTTC. Translating it yields CASSEGLYGYTF.